A single sample is the source of the 14 T cell receptor beta chains below, sequenced in a study of shared clonotypes between healthy human individuals. Sequencing was performed with immunoSEQ multiplex PCR; in TCRdb, only in-frame clones are kept and a portion is missing. The profile shows around 1.6 million clones, around 98% of them singletons. The sample was naive CD4+ T cells sorted from blood. Subset: CD45RA+ positively selected. All receptors derive from a man aged 25-40 years in good health.

This chain joins TRBV5-1 and TRBJ2-7; TRBD1 agrees at 9 bases. V lost 4 bases and J lost 6; bases outside the gene matches: 8. Germline assignment: CDR1 SGHRS and CDR2 YFSETQ. CDR3 length: 14 residues. DNA for the CDR3: TGCGCCAGCAGCCCAGGGACAGGGAATGGCGAGCAGTACTTC. As protein: CASSPGTGNGEQYF.

The chain employs TRBV18 and TRBJ2-7; 11 nucleotides match TRBD1. The CDR3 is 14 amino acids. Looked up from germline, CDR1 is KGHSH and CDR2 is LQKENI. Losses at the gene ends were 10 bases for V and 6 bases for J; bases not matched to a gene: 11. CDR3 sequence reads: CATTKTGTGGEQYF. The CDR3, as DNA: TGTGCCACTACCAAAACCGGGACAGGGGGCGAGCAGTACTTC.

The chain recombines TRBV5-1 with TRBJ1-1; no definite D call. The germline gives CDR1 SGHRS, CDR2 YFSETQ. V was shortened by 4 bases and J by 2 bases, with 12 bases between the two germline ends. The CDR3 consists of 14 residues. The CDR3 spells CASSQASFNTEAFF. The CDR3 coding sequence is TGCGCCAGCAGCCAAGCCAGTTTTAACACTGAAGCTTTCTTT.

This rearrangement joins TRBV19 to TRBJ1-5, with TRBD1 as a possible D gene (6 bases). The CDR3 contains 15 residues. Germline assignment: CDR1 LNHDA and CDR2 SQIVND (reference sequence). V was pared by 7 bases and J by 0 bases, with 13 bases between. CDR3 coding DNA: TGTGCCAGTACCTTCACAGGGTCTAGCAATCAGCCCCAGCATTTT. Translation gives CASTFTGSSNQPQHF. The complete variable domain, with remaining parts taken from reference TRBV19 and TRBJ1-5, reads DGGITQSPKYLFRKEGQNVTLSCEQNLNHDAMYWYRQDPGQGLRLIYYSQIVNDFQKGDIAEGYSVSREKKESFPLTVTSAQKNPTAFYLCASTFTGSSNQPQHFGDGTRLSIL.

V usage is TRBV11-2 and J usage is TRBJ2-5; D is ambiguous. Trimming left V 5 bases short and J 4 bases short, with 8 bases between. Germline CDR1 SGHAT, CDR2 FQNNGV. This CDR3 has 12 amino acids. The CDR3 nucleotides read TGTGCCAGCAGCCCCCCCAGAGAGACCCAGTACTTC. Protein: CASSPPRETQYF.

The chain employs TRBV28 and TRBJ2-7; D might be TRBD1 (6 bases). V lost 5 bases and J lost 8, with 10 bases in between. CDR3 length: 11 amino acids. CDR1 and CDR2 (germline): MDHEN, SYDVKM. The CDR3 coding sequence is TGTGCCAGCAGTGTCCGGGACAAGCAGTACTTC. It is translated as CASSVRDKQYF. Full variable domain (remainder filled in from reference TRBV28 and TRBJ2-7): DVKVTQSSRYLVKRTGEKVFLECVQDMDHENMFWYRQDPGLGLRLIYFSYDVKMKEKGDIPEGYSVSREKKERFSLILESASTNQTSMYLCASSVRDKQYFGPGTRLTVT.

This clone is a singleton in its sample. The V gene is TRBV6-1, the J gene TRBJ1-2, with TRBD1 matching over 7 bases. The trim removed 2 bases at V and 5 bases at J, leaving 5 bases unmatched. The germline CDR1 and CDR2 sequences are MNHNS and SASEGT. CDR3 length: 14 amino acids. The CDR3 protein is CASSETLQGYGYTF. For the CDR3, the DNA is TGTGCCAGCAGTGAAACTTTACAGGGGTATGGCTACACCTTC.

The rearrangement links TRBV14 to TRBJ2-2, with D unclear. V shed 4 bases and J shed 6 bases, with 24 bases lying between them. The CDR3 extends over 18 amino acids. Per germline, CDR1 SGHDN and CDR2 FVKESK. CDR3 protein: CASSPRLGHGLTSGELFF. CDR3 coding DNA: TGTGCCAGCAGCCCCCGGCTTGGGCATGGGTTGACTTCCGGGGAGCTGTTTTTT.

The chain is built from TRBV6-8 and TRBJ2-5; TRBD1 matches at 7 bases. CDR3 length: 12 residues. Germline-derived CDR1 and CDR2 are MNHGY and SAAAGT. The V gene end was trimmed by 10 bases and the J gene end by 5 bases; junction bases not matched to a gene: 7. CDR3 sequence (DNA): TGTGCCACCCAAAGGGGGCAGGAGACCCAGTACTTC. The encoded protein is CATQRGQETQYF.

The CDR3 sequence is CASSRGSEHQETQYF. For the CDR3, the DNA is TGCGCCAGCAGCCGGGGGAGCGAGCACCAAGAGACCCAGTACTTC. V is TRBV5-1 and J is TRBJ2-5, with a possible D match to TRBD2 (6 bases). Trimming removed 4 bases from V and 0 bases from J, with 13 bases in between. CDR1 is SGHRS and CDR2 is YFSETQ in the germline V gene. The CDR3 consists of 15 residues.

The chain combines TRBV5-4 with TRBJ2-1; perhaps TRBD2 as D (7 bases). CDR1 is SGHNT and CDR2 is YYREEE in the germline V gene (reference sequence). There are 17 residues in the CDR3. Trimming took off 0 bases at V and 4 bases at J, with 17 bases between the two ends. Here the CDR3 reads CASSLGGRGRGYNEQFF. CDR3 bases: TGTGCCAGCAGCTTGGGGGGGCGAGGGAGGGGATACAATGAGCAGTTCTTC. Filled out from reference TRBV5-4 and TRBJ2-1, the complete variable domain reads ETGVTQSPTHLIKTRGQQVTLRCSSQSGHNTVSWYQQALGQGPQFIFQYYREEENGRGNFPPRFSGLQFPNYSSELNVNALELDDSALYLCASSLGGRGRGYNEQFFGPGTRLTVL.

The chain is built from TRBV7-2 and TRBJ1-1; no clear D. Germline CDR1 SGHTA, CDR2 FQGNSA. This CDR3 has 14 amino acids. V lost 1 base, J lost 2 bases, and 8 bases lay in between. CDR3 coding DNA: TGTGCCAGCAGCTTAGGGTTTAGCAACACTGAAGCTTTCTTT. This codes for CASSLGFSNTEAFF.

The genes are TRBV7-6 and TRBJ2-5; D is unclear. The length of the CDR3 is 15 residues. Germline CDR1 reads SGHVS; CDR2 reads FNYEAQ. Between the trimmed V and J ends, which lost 5 bases and 5 bases, there was a span of 18 bases. CDR3 residues: CASSLATGPGETQYF. For the CDR3, the DNA is TGTGCCAGCAGCCTCGCGACCGGGCCTGGGGAGACCCAGTACTTC.

This clone was counted a few times. Other DNA sequences within the sample encode an identical CDR3. The chain recombines TRBV19 with TRBJ2-7, with TRBD1 matching over 7 bases. Germline lookup yields CDR1 LNHDA and CDR2 SQIVND (reference sequence). CDR3 length: 12 residues. V was pared by 5 bases and J by 3 bases, with 1 base of the junction left unmatched. CDR3 bases: TGTGCCAGTAGTCGGGACAGCTACGAGCAGTACTTC. Its translation: CASSRDSYEQYF. The entire variable domain, with the rest obtained from reference TRBV19 and TRBJ2-7, is as follows: DGGITQSPKYLFRKEGQNVTLSCEQNLNHDAMYWYRQDPGQGLRLIYYSQIVNDFQKGDIAEGYSVSREKKESFPLTVTSAQKNPTAFYLCASSRDSYEQYFGPGTRLTVT.